These T cell receptor beta chains were read from a single sample in a study of vaccination and CD4 T cells after COVID-19. Their recognized antigens are unknown. TCRdb reprocessed the PCR reads via MiXCR and lists one record per CDR3 protein. The sample lists 21,000 or so distinct CDR3 sequences, roughly 43% occurring once. The sequences come from CD4+ T cells from blood, cultured in vitro, collected about 7 months after SARS-CoV-2 vaccination. These receptors came from a human donor who had recovered from COVID-19. Both conserved end residues are part of each CDR3. The D gene is left open where the match is weak. Clone sizes are given selectively: once, few, many, or a class where the clone is expanded.

abundance | j_gene | v_gene | d_gene | CDR3nt | CDR3aa
NA | TRBJ2-3 | TRBV20-1 | TRBD2 | TGCAGTGCCCCGTCAGCGGGAGGAATAACAGATACGCAGTATTTT | CSAPSAGGITDTQYF
NA | TRBJ2-1 | TRBV20-1 | NA | TGCAGTGCTAGAGATTCCCATTATGAGCAGTTCTTC | CSARDSHYEQFF
NA | TRBJ2-5 | TRBV11-3 | NA | TGTGCCAGCAGCTTAGGGACAGGGAGGGGAGAGACCCAGTACTTC | CASSLGTGRGETQYF
few | TRBJ2-1 | TRBV20-1 | TRBD1 | TGCAGTTTGAGGGGGCTGGGACCCACGAGCTCCTACAATGAGCAGTTCTTC | CSLRGLGPTSSYNEQFF
NA | TRBJ2-3 | TRBV7-9 | NA | TGTGCCAGCAGTACGGGGGCAGATACGCAGTATTTT | CASSTGADTQYF
few | TRBJ2-7 | TRBV20-1 | NA | TGCAGTGCCTCACGGTTTCCGGGCGAGCAGTACTTC | CSASRFPGEQYF
NA | TRBJ2-5 | TRBV28 | NA | TGTGCCAGCAACCCGGGAGCGGAGAAGACCCAGTACTTC | CASNPGAEKTQYF
NA | TRBJ2-5 | TRBV28 | NA | TGTGCCAGCAGTTGGGTGGGAGAGACCCAGTACTTC | CASSWVGETQYF
few | TRBJ2-1 | TRBV24-1 | TRBD2 | TGTGCCACCAGTCGGACCGGGACTAGCGGGAGAAGCCGCCCTAGGGTATACAATGAGCAGTTCTTC | CATSRTGTSGRSRPRVYNEQFF
NA | TRBJ2-3 | TRBV20-1 | NA | TGCAGTGCTAGAAAGGGTGAAGATACGCAGTATTTT | CSARKGEDTQYF
NA | TRBJ1-3 | TRBV5-8 | NA | TGTGCCAGCAGCTTGAGAGGCGACACCCTGAACACCATATATTTT | CASSLRGDTLNTIYF
NA | TRBJ2-1 | TRBV20-1 | TRBD2 | TGCAGTGCTAGAGGTCCCGGGGGTTTAGGAGGGCCTAGCGGGAGGGGTAATGAGCAGTTCTTC | CSARGPGGLGGPSGRGNEQFF
few | TRBJ1-2 | TRBV28 | NA | TGTGCCAGCAGTGGCGACACCACCTATGGCTACACCTTC | CASSGDTTYGYTF
NA | TRBJ2-1 | TRBV20-1 | NA | TGCAGTGCTAGTCGGGCCCAATCCGCCGGTGAGCAGTTCTTC | CSASRAQSAGEQFF
few | TRBJ1-2 | TRBV7-9 | NA | TGTGCCAGCAGCAGGCCCGGGACACCAGTTAATCGCTATGGCTACACCTTC | CASSRPGTPVNRYGYTF
NA | TRBJ1-2 | TRBV29-1 | NA | TGCAGCGCCGAAGAAGGACTGCCGAATAACTATGGCTACACCTTC | CSAEEGLPNNYGYTF
NA | TRBJ2-6 | TRBV27 | TRBD1 | TGTGCCAGCACCCAGGGACAGGGGAAGGGTTCGGGGGCCAACGTCCTGACTTTC | CASTQGQGKGSGANVLTF
NA | TRBJ1-1 | TRBV6-1 | NA | TGTGCCAGCAGCTTGACAGGAAAGAACACTGAAGCTTTCTTT | CASSLTGKNTEAFF
NA | TRBJ1-2 | TRBV18 | NA | TGTGCCAGCTCCCCGGTGGTAGGGGTAAATGGCTACACCTTC | CASSPVVGVNGYTF
NA | TRBJ2-2 | TRBV28 | NA | TGTGCCAGCAGTGCCACGCGGGAGCTGTTTTTT | CASSATRELFF